A single sample gave rise to the 9 T cell receptor beta chains below, sequenced in a study of early T cells in non-severe SARS-CoV-2 infection. TCRdb processed the 5' RACE reads anew with MiXCR; each CDR3 protein has one entry. The sample lists 75,000 to 100,000 distinct CDR3 sequences; roughly 15% were seen once. Sequenced material: whole blood. The receptors derive from an adult who was a healthcare worker with PCR-confirmed SARS-CoV-2 infection or an uninfected control (not recorded which).

The rearrangement joins TRBV5-1 to TRBJ2-2; 7 bases map to TRBD1. The V and J ends lost 2 bases and 2 bases, in that order; junction bases with no gene match: 9. Germline CDR1 is SGHRS and CDR2 is YFSETQ. The length of the CDR3 is 17 residues. CDR3 sequence (DNA): TGCGCCAGCAGCTTTATACACGGGACAGTCAACACCGGGGAGCTGTTTTTT. It specifies CASSFIHGTVNTGELFF.

The chain recombines TRBV7-9 with TRBJ1-1; D is perhaps TRBD1 (5 bases). Germline-derived CDR1 and CDR2 are SEHNR and FQNEAQ (reference sequence). CDR3 length: 13 residues. The V end lost 1 base, the J end lost 5 bases, and 8 bases lay between the germline ends. The CDR3: CASSLGGGTEAFF. DNA of the CDR3: TGTGCCAGCAGCTTAGGGGGCGGGACTGAAGCTTTCTTT.

Note on this clonotype: This may arise from a read error, as a much more abundant clone is one base away. J is TRBJ2-7 and V is TRBV28; 8 bases fit TRBD1. Germline V gene data show CDR1 as MDHEN and CDR2 as SYDVKM. CDR3 length: 15 amino acids. The CDR3 spells CVSSGQGDPSYEQYV. In DNA, the CDR3 is TGTGTCAGCAGTGGACAGGGTGACCCCTCTTATGAGCAGTACGTC.

The V gene is TRBV7-6, the J gene TRBJ2-1; 9 bases line up with TRBD1. This CDR3 is 15 amino acids long. Unmatched junction bases numbered 11, after V lost 5 bases and J lost 9 bases. CDR1 and CDR2 (germline): SGHVS, FNYEAQ. CDR3 nucleotides: TGTGCCAGCAGCGCCGGACAGGGGTACCTGGTTGAGCAGTTCTTC. Protein: CASSAGQGYLVEQFF.

CDR3 residues: CASRSGAYNEQFF. The CDR3 DNA reads as TGTGCCAGCAGGTCAGGAGCCTACAATGAGCAGTTCTTC. The chain employs TRBV2 and TRBJ2-1; no firm D call. Trimming removed 6 bases from V and 2 bases from J, with 8 bases in between. This CDR3 region has 13 residues. Germline-derived CDR1 and CDR2 are SNHLY and FYNNEI.

This clonotype was seen a handful of times. The chain uses TRBV5-1 and TRBJ1-1; D perhaps matches TRBD1 (6 bases). The CDR3 runs 16 residues. V was cut by 0 bases and J by 0 bases, with 12 bases left in between. Per the germline V gene, CDR1 is SGHRS and CDR2 is YFSETQ. The CDR3 DNA reads TGCGCCAGCAGCTTGGTGCCCGGGACAATGAACACTGAAGCTTTCTTT. This sequence encodes CASSLVPGTMNTEAFF. The entire variable domain, with the rest obtained from reference TRBV5-1 and TRBJ1-1, is as follows: KAGVTQTPRYLIKTRGQQVTLSCSPISGHRSVSWYQQTPGQGLQFLFEYFSETQRNKGNFPGRFSGRQFSNSRSEMNVSTLELGDSALYLCASSLVPGTMNTEAFFGQGTRLTVV.

This clonotype has more than one count but fewer than ten. V gene TRBV4-1 combines with J gene TRBJ2-5; 8 nucleotides agree with TRBD2. V was clipped by 0 bases and J by 7 bases; unmatched bases: 7. The CDR3 runs to 15 residues. Germline-derived CDR1 and CDR2 are MGHRA and YSYEKL. The CDR3 region is CASSQETGGSGTQYF. Written as DNA, the CDR3 is TGCGCCAGCAGCCAAGAGACGGGGGGGAGCGGGACCCAGTACTTC.

This clonotype was recorded at least ten times. The V call is TRBV7-9, the J call TRBJ1-4, with 7 bases aligning to TRBD1. CDR1 is SEHNR and CDR2 is FQNEAQ in the germline V gene (reference sequence). V was pared by 2 bases and J by 7 bases, with 10 bases of the junction left unmatched. The CDR3 loop spans 16 amino acids. The CDR3 DNA sequence: TGTGCCAGCAGCTTAAATCTAGGGGGCATCGGTGAAAAACTGTTTTTT. Amino acid sequence: CASSLNLGGIGEKLFF.

In its sample, this clonotype was seen many times. This chain connects TRBV5-1 to TRBJ2-6; 10 bases map to TRBD1. V was clipped by 0 bases and J by 1 base; unmatched bases: 1. The CDR3 is 17 residues long. Germline V lookup: CDR1 SGHRS, CDR2 YFSETQ. The CDR3 sequence: CASSLGQGASGANVLTF. DNA for the CDR3: TGCGCCAGCAGCTTGGGACAGGGGGCGTCTGGGGCCAACGTCCTGACTTTC.